The 18 T cell receptor beta chains listed next were all sequenced from one sample in a study of PD-L1 blockade in urothelial cancer. Assay used: immunoSEQ multiplex PCR; TCRdb lists only in-frame clones, some missing. The data contain about 88,000 clones, roughly 90% of them singletons. Sequencing was performed on PBMCs, taken around atezolizumab (anti-PD-L1) treatment. All receptors derive from a man aged 60 to 69 with urothelial cancer.

The chain employs TRBV7-9 and TRBJ1-1; unclear D gene. Germline lookup yields CDR1 SEHNR and CDR2 FQNEAQ (reference sequence). This CDR3 is 14 amino acids long. V was pared by 1 base and J by 2 bases, with 8 bases between. CDR3 sequence: CASSLESVNTEAFF. CDR3 DNA sequence: TGTGCCAGCAGCTTAGAATCGGTCAACACTGAAGCTTTCTTT.

A single count supports this clone. This sequence joins TRBV5-4 and TRBJ2-5; D is possibly TRBD2 (7 bases). The CDR3 sequence is 15 residues long. With 4 bases removed from V and 4 bases from J, the gap between germline ends came to 17 bases. CDR1 and CDR2 from the germline V gene are SGHNT and YYREEE (reference sequence). The CDR3 loop is CASSVEGGPGETQYF. The CDR3 coding sequence is TGTGCCAGCAGCGTGGAGGGGGGGCCGGGAGAGACCCAGTACTTC.

The genes are TRBV5-1 and TRBJ2-1; 11 bases line up with TRBD2. V dropped 1 base and J dropped 4; count of bases not matched to a gene: 7. This CDR3 is 17 amino acids long. Looked up from germline, CDR1 is SGHRS and CDR2 is YFSETQ. The CDR3 region is CASSLSGTSGTYNEQFF. The CDR3 nucleotides are TGCGCCAGCAGCTTGTCCGGGACTAGCGGAACTTACAATGAGCAGTTCTTC.

The chain is built from TRBV7-2 and TRBJ2-7, with TRBD2 matching 10 bases. The CDR3 has 16 residues. V lost 4 bases and J lost 4; bases outside the gene matches: 10. Germline V CDR1 and CDR2: SGHTA, FQGNSA. The CDR3 reads CASSSNSLAGTYEQYF. CDR3 nucleotide sequence: TGTGCCAGCAGCTCCAATTCACTAGCGGGAACTTACGAGCAGTACTTC.

The V gene is TRBV2, the J gene TRBJ1-2, with D uncertain. Trimming stripped 2 bases from V and 1 base from J, with 8 bases between. The CDR3 totals 14 residues. Germline V gene sequence: CDR1 SNHLY, CDR2 FYNNEI. The CDR3 DNA reads TGTGCCAGCAGTGAAATGGGGAGTAACTATGGCTACACCTTC. This gives the protein CASSEMGSNYGYTF.

The rearrangement uses TRBV10-2 and TRBJ2-7, with 16 positions matching TRBD2. Germline values: CDR1 WSHSY, CDR2 SAAADI. The CDR3 has 16 amino acids. Trimming removed 7 bases from V and 6 bases from J; junction bases left unmatched: 9. The CDR3 protein is CASNLGLAGGTSEQYF. The CDR3 DNA reads as TGCGCCAGCAACCTGGGACTAGCGGGGGGGACTTCCGAGCAGTACTTC.

This clone was observed a single time. The rearrangement uses TRBV7-9 and TRBJ1-5; 8 bases line up with TRBD1. The V and J ends lost 5 bases and 10 bases, in that order; junction bases with no gene match: 13. CDR1 SEHNR and CDR2 FQNEAQ come from the germline V gene (reference sequence). This CDR3 spans 15 amino acids. The CDR3 region is CASSPEGQVSLPQHF. The CDR3 nucleotides read TGTGCCAGCAGCCCGGAGGGACAGGTTTCCCTCCCCCAGCATTTT.

This clone was picked up one time. V is TRBV30 and J is TRBJ1-5, with 7 bases fitting TRBD1. Germline V CDR1 and CDR2: GTSNPN, SVGIG (reference sequence). V was pared by 4 bases and J by 7 bases, with 7 bases of the junction left unmatched. This CDR3 contains 13 residues. CDR3 region: CAWNRGARQPQHF. The CDR3, as DNA: TGTGCCTGGAACAGGGGAGCAAGGCAGCCCCAGCATTTT.

The V call is TRBV7-8, the J call TRBJ1-5; the D gene is possibly TRBD1 (6 bases). Germline V CDR1 and CDR2: SGHVS, FQNEAQ. V lost 6 bases to trimming and J lost 1 base, with 16 bases between them. The CDR3 loop spans 16 amino acids. CDR3 residues: CASSNSGEGSNQPQHF. The CDR3 DNA follows: TGTGCCAGCAGTAATTCAGGGGAAGGGAGCAATCAGCCCCAGCATTTT. The full variable domain, with the rest looked up from reference TRBV7-8 and TRBJ1-5, is GAGVSQSPRYKVAKRGQDVALRCDPISGHVSLFWYQQALGQGPEFLTYFQNEAQLDKSGLPSDRFFAERPEGSVSTLKIQRTQQEDSAVYLCASSNSGEGSNQPQHFGDGTRLSIL.

The chain couples TRBV6-1 to TRBJ2-7; D may be TRBD1 (6 bases). Germline V gene data show CDR1 as MNHNS and CDR2 as SASEGT. CDR3 size: 13 residues. V dropped 7 bases and J dropped 7 bases, with 17 bases sitting between them. The chain's CDR3 is CASKFRGQGEQYF. The CDR3 region has the DNA TGTGCCAGCAAATTCCGGGGCCAGGGGGAGCAGTACTTC.

The rearrangement uses TRBV2 and TRBJ1-5; 7 nucleotides align to TRBD1. V was pared by 7 bases and J by 4 bases, with 4 bases of the junction left unmatched. The CDR3 loop spans 13 amino acids. CDR1 SNHLY and CDR2 FYNNEI come from the germline V gene. The CDR3 DNA reads TGTGCCAGCAAGGGGACAGCGAATCAGCCCCAGCATTTT. Residues: CASKGTANQPQHF.

V gene TRBV5-1 combines with J gene TRBJ1-2; possibly TRBD1 for D (5 bases). Trimming pared 4 bases from V and 4 bases from J, leaving 11 bases between. CDR3 length: 13 residues. The germline V gene encodes CDR1 SGHRS and CDR2 YFSETQ. The CDR3 loop is CASSPGTSYGYTF. As DNA, the CDR3 is TGCGCCAGCAGCCCCGGGACTTCCTATGGCTACACCTTC.

The chain links TRBV19 to TRBJ1-5; TRBD1 might be the D (6 bases). The CDR3 length is 15 residues. V was cut by 9 bases and J by 0 bases, with 15 bases left in between. Per the germline V gene, CDR1 is LNHDA and CDR2 is SQIVND (reference sequence). The CDR3 nucleotides read TGTGCCAGCAAATCCAGGACAGTTAGCAATCAGCCCCAGCATTTT. Translating gives CASKSRTVSNQPQHF.

The chain is built from TRBV5-8 and TRBJ1-4; D is possibly TRBD1 (6 bases). The CDR3 length is 16 residues. Deletions cut 4 bases from V and 7 bases from J, with 20 bases between. The germline V gene encodes CDR1 SGHTS and CDR2 YDEGEE. CDR3 in amino acids: CASSQPPGGGGEKLFF. The CDR3 DNA follows: TGTGCCAGCAGCCAACCACCGGGGGGCGGGGGTGAAAAACTGTTTTTT.

This clone came up once. The chain couples TRBV4-3 to TRBJ1-2; D unclear. The length of the CDR3 is 14 residues. Trimming stripped 0 bases from V and 8 bases from J, with 13 bases between. Germline CDR1 reads LGHNA; CDR2 reads YSLEER. CDR3 residues: CASSQERSTLGYTF. The CDR3 DNA is TGCGCCAGCAGCCAAGAGAGGAGCACGCTGGGCTACACCTTC.

In this sample, this clone turned up once. Here the CDR3 reads CASSPGTDKNIQYF. CDR3 DNA: TGTGCCAGCTCACCCGGGACAGACAAAAACATTCAGTACTTC. The chain uses TRBV18 and TRBJ2-4; TRBD1 agrees at 7 bases. The V gene end was trimmed by 3 bases and the J gene end by 3 bases; junction bases not matched to a gene: 2. The germline V gene has CDR1 KGHSH and CDR2 LQKENI. The CDR3 runs to 14 residues.

V and J are TRBV5-5 and TRBJ2-2, with a tentative D call TRBD1 (5 bases). CDR3 length equals 15 residues. V dropped 4 bases and J dropped 7 bases, with 17 bases sitting between them. Germline V gene lookup returns CDR1 SGHKS and CDR2 YYEKEE (reference sequence). The CDR3 sequence is CASSRIQAGIGELFF. CDR3 sequence (DNA): TGTGCCAGCAGCCGAATACAAGCAGGGATCGGGGAGCTGTTTTTT.

The chain employs TRBV27 and TRBJ1-1; 8 nucleotides match TRBD1. CDR1 and CDR2 (germline): MNHEY, SMNVEV (reference sequence). J lost 5 bases, V lost 3 bases, and 5 bases had no gene match. The CDR3 sequence is 14 residues long. CDR3 DNA sequence: TGTGCCAGCAGTTTCCAGGGGGCGCGGACTGAAGCTTTCTTT. Protein sequence: CASSFQGARTEAFF.